A selection of T cell receptor beta chains follows, all from one sample in a study of cytomegalovirus exposure and HLA in healthy donors. Clones were sequenced by immunoSEQ multiplex PCR, and TCRdb holds only the in-frame ones, with some missing. The sample yields under 200,000 clones, around 80% seen once. The sample taken for sequencing was PBMCs. These receptor sequences come from a man aged 35 to 55 in good health and CMV-seronegative. Each CDR3 is given with its conserved first and last residue. A D gene is named only where the DNA matches it firmly. The size entry is marked missing in some rows and otherwise reads once, few, many or a size class.

CDR3: CASSASLAASYEQYF
DNA: TGTGCCAGCAGCGCTAGCCTAGCGGCCTCCTACGAGCAGTACTTC
V: TRBV5-4
J: TRBJ2-7
D: TRBD2
size: NA

CDR3: CASSLVEYTDTQYF
DNA: TGTGCCAGCAGCTTGGTAGAATACACAGATACGCAGTATTTT
V: TRBV5-6
J: TRBJ2-3
D: NA
size: once

CDR3: CASSPGLAGGPRTDTQYF
DNA: TGCGCCAGCAGCCCGGGACTAGCGGGAGGGCCTCGCACAGATACGCAGTATTTT
V: TRBV5-1
J: TRBJ2-3
D: TRBD2
size: once

CDR3: CASSLAAGVGEQYF
DNA: TGTGCCAGCAGCTTAGCAGCAGGGGTCGGCGAGCAGTACTTC
V: TRBV7-8
J: TRBJ2-7
D: NA
size: NA

CDR3: CASSYGPGGGQPQHF
DNA: TGTGCCAGCAGCTACGGACCCGGCGGGGGCCAGCCCCAGCATTTT
V: TRBV5-6
J: TRBJ1-5
D: NA
size: NA

CDR3: CASSPRDSGGQETQYF
DNA: TGTGCCAGCTCACCAAGGGATAGCGGGGGCCAAGAGACCCAGTACTTC
V: TRBV18
J: TRBJ2-5
D: TRBD2
size: NA

CDR3: CASSEGQPVFLQYF
DNA: TGTGCCAGCAGTGAGGGACAGCCAGTCTTTCTGCAGTACTTC
V: TRBV25-1
J: TRBJ2-5
D: TRBD1
size: once

CDR3: CASSFSTTRGTDTQYF
DNA: TGTGCCAGCAGCTTTTCCACTACCCGGGGCACAGATACGCAGTATTTT
V: TRBV7-9
J: TRBJ2-3
D: NA
size: NA

CDR3: CASSQALAGANTGELFF
DNA: TGCGCCAGCTCTCAAGCGCTAGCGGGGGCTAACACCGGGGAGCTGTTTTTT
V: TRBV4-1
J: TRBJ2-2
D: TRBD2
size: NA

CDR3: CASSLYGPGGGADTQYF
DNA: TGCGCCAGCAGCCTGTACGGCCCGGGGGGGGGCGCAGATACGCAGTATTTT
V: TRBV4-1
J: TRBJ2-3
D: TRBD2
size: NA

CDR3: CASSPGQGNEQFF
DNA: TGTGCCAGCAGTCCTGGACAAGGCAATGAGCAGTTCTTC
V: TRBV6-5
J: TRBJ2-1
D: NA
size: NA

CDR3: CASSPQGTTNEKLFF
DNA: TGTGCCAGCTCACCACAGGGGACAACTAATGAAAAACTGTTTTTT
V: TRBV18
J: TRBJ1-4
D: NA
size: once

CDR3: CASSASGASNEKLFF
DNA: TGTGCCAGCAGCGCAAGCGGGGCGTCTAATGAAAAACTGTTTTTT
V: TRBV7-2
J: TRBJ1-4
D: NA
size: once

CDR3: CSATIDRAGDYGYTF
DNA: TGCAGCGCTACGATAGACAGGGCAGGAGACTATGGCTACACCTTC
V: TRBV29-1
J: TRBJ1-2
D: TRBD1
size: once

CDR3: CASSITDRGLNEQFF
DNA: TGTGCCAGCAGCATCACCGACAGGGGGCTAAATGAGCAGTTCTTC
V: TRBV7-7
J: TRBJ2-1
D: TRBD1
size: NA

CDR3: CASSSGTIGNYNEQYF
DNA: TGTGCCAGCAGCTCAGGGACTATCGGGAATTATAACGAGCAGTACTTC
V: TRBV7-8
J: TRBJ2-7
D: TRBD2
size: NA

CDR3: CASSPGRNQPQHF
DNA: TGTGCCAGCAGCCCCGGCAGGAATCAGCCCCAGCATTTT
V: TRBV7-9
J: TRBJ1-5
D: NA
size: NA

CDR3: CASSNRLAGGYEQYF
DNA: TGTGCCAGTAGTAACAGACTAGCGGGGGGCTACGAGCAGTACTTC
V: TRBV19
J: TRBJ2-7
D: TRBD2
size: NA

CDR3: CASSPIREGYTF
DNA: TGTGCCAGCTCACCGATCCGAGAAGGCTACACCTTC
V: TRBV18
J: TRBJ1-2
D: NA
size: NA

CDR3: CASSPPPGENEQFF
DNA: TGTGCCAGCTCACCACCGCCCGGGGAAAATGAGCAGTTCTTC
V: TRBV18
J: TRBJ2-1
D: NA
size: few

CDR3: CASQEQGGDTQYF
DNA: TGCGCCAGTCAGGAACAGGGTGGAGATACGCAGTATTTT
V: TRBV5-1
J: TRBJ2-3
D: NA
size: NA

CDR3: CASSLRTGNNEKLFF
DNA: TGCGCCAGCAGCCTACGGACAGGGAATAATGAAAAACTGTTTTTT
V: TRBV5-1
J: TRBJ1-4
D: TRBD1
size: NA

CDR3: CASSERRTVTGELFF
DNA: TGCGCCAGCAGTGAGCGTCGGACAGTCACCGGGGAGCTGTTTTTT
V: TRBV10-1
J: TRBJ2-2
D: NA
size: NA

CDR3: CASSIRTGGYWNEQFF
DNA: TGTGCCAGTAGTATAAGGACAGGGGGCTATTGGAATGAGCAGTTCTTC
V: TRBV19
J: TRBJ2-1
D: TRBD1
size: NA

CDR3: CASSYLTGGNEQFF
DNA: TGTGCCAGCAGCTACCTGACAGGGGGCAATGAGCAGTTCTTC
V: TRBV11-2
J: TRBJ2-1
D: TRBD1
size: few

CDR3: CASEDSSWRFHTEAFF
DNA: TGTGCCAGCGAGGACAGTAGCTGGAGGTTCCACACTGAAGCTTTCTTT
V: TRBV5-6
J: TRBJ1-1
D: NA
size: NA

CDR3: CASSFIDYGYTF
DNA: TGTGCCAGCAGCTTTATTGACTATGGCTACACCTTC
V: TRBV11-2
J: TRBJ1-2
D: NA
size: NA

CDR3: CASTFRENTGELFF
DNA: TGTGCCAGCACTTTCAGGGAGAACACCGGGGAGCTGTTTTTT
V: TRBV5-6
J: TRBJ2-2
D: NA
size: NA

CDR3: CASSIGDRGTDTQYF
DNA: TGTGCCAGTAGTATCGGGGACAGGGGCACAGATACGCAGTATTTT
V: TRBV19
J: TRBJ2-3
D: TRBD1
size: once

CDR3: CASSLARGPQYF
DNA: TGTGCCAGCAGCCTAGCGCGTGGACCGCAGTACTTC
V: TRBV5-6
J: TRBJ2-7
D: NA
size: NA

CDR3: CASSLDRNTIYF
DNA: TGTGCCAGCAGTTTAGACAGAAACACCATATATTTT
V: TRBV7-2
J: TRBJ1-3
D: NA
size: few

CDR3: CASSPETSQETQYF
DNA: TGTGCCAGCAGCCCTGAGACTAGCCAAGAGACCCAGTACTTC
V: TRBV5-4
J: TRBJ2-5
D: NA
size: NA

CDR3: CASSQGSPRANSPLHF
DNA: TGCGCCAGCAGCCAAGGTTCCCCGAGGGCTAATTCACCCCTCCACTTT
V: TRBV4-3
J: TRBJ1-6
D: NA
size: NA

CDR3: CASSGTYQETQYF
DNA: TGTGCCAGCAGTGGGACATACCAAGAGACCCAGTACTTC
V: TRBV6-1
J: TRBJ2-5
D: NA
size: NA

CDR3: CAWRQNPARYGYTF
DNA: TGTGCCTGGAGACAAAACCCTGCCAGGTATGGCTACACCTTC
V: TRBV30
J: TRBJ1-2
D: NA
size: NA

CDR3: CASSLVSGVKEAFF
DNA: TGCGCCAGCAGCTTGGTTTCAGGGGTCAAGGAAGCTTTCTTT
V: TRBV5-1
J: TRBJ1-1
D: NA
size: NA

CDR3: CASPYDRDYNEQFF
DNA: TGTGCCAGCCCTTACGACAGGGACTACAATGAGCAGTTCTTC
V: TRBV27
J: TRBJ2-1
D: TRBD1
size: NA

CDR3: CSVGLAGSYEQYF
DNA: TGCAGCGTTGGGCTAGCGGGCTCCTACGAGCAGTACTTC
V: TRBV29-1
J: TRBJ2-7
D: TRBD2
size: NA

CDR3: CASSSYRGWLTPDTQYF
DNA: TGTGCCAGCAGCTCATACAGGGGGTGGTTAACCCCAGATACGCAGTATTTT
V: TRBV7-9
J: TRBJ2-3
D: TRBD1
size: few

CDR3: CASHGGDPTDTQYF
DNA: TGCGCCAGCCATGGGGGGGACCCCACAGATACGCAGTATTTT
V: TRBV10-1
J: TRBJ2-3
D: TRBD2
size: NA

CDR3: CASSADRRATGELFF
DNA: TGTGCCAGCAGTGCCGACAGGAGAGCCACCGGGGAGCTGTTTTTT
V: TRBV27
J: TRBJ2-2
D: NA
size: NA

CDR3: CASSYDRVLRDSPLHF
DNA: TGTGCCAGCAGTTACGACAGGGTCCTACGGGATTCACCCCTCCACTTT
V: TRBV6-5
J: TRBJ1-6
D: TRBD1
size: NA

CDR3: CASSSGVGSGSNQPQHF
DNA: TGTGCCAGCAGCTCAGGGGTGGGGAGTGGGAGCAATCAGCCCCAGCATTTT
V: TRBV7-9
J: TRBJ1-5
D: NA
size: NA

CDR3: CASEARKSGTGELFF
DNA: TGTGCCAGCGAAGCGAGAAAATCGGGGACCGGGGAGCTGTTTTTT
V: TRBV6-1
J: TRBJ2-2
D: NA
size: NA

CDR3: CASSQLGGPGTDTQYF
DNA: TGCGCCAGCAGCCAACTCGGGGGGCCGGGCACAGATACGCAGTATTTT
V: TRBV4-3
J: TRBJ2-3
D: NA
size: NA

CDR3: CASSLSPDTQYF
DNA: TGTGCCAGCAGCCTTAGCCCAGATACGCAGTATTTT
V: TRBV7-2
J: TRBJ2-3
D: NA
size: NA

CDR3: CAWSPIDRMNTGELFF
DNA: TGTGCCTGGAGCCCTATCGACAGGATGAACACCGGGGAGCTGTTTTTT
V: TRBV30
J: TRBJ2-2
D: NA
size: NA

CDR3: CASSSEGRNTEAFF
DNA: TGTGCCAGCAGTTCCGAGGGAAGGAACACTGAAGCTTTCTTT
V: TRBV6-5
J: TRBJ1-1
D: NA
size: NA

CDR3: CAWSGQGATEAFF
DNA: TGTGCCTGGAGTGGACAGGGGGCCACTGAAGCTTTCTTT
V: TRBV30
J: TRBJ1-1
D: TRBD1
size: NA

CDR3: CASSEGYAADTQYF
DNA: TGTGCCAGCAGCGAGGGCTACGCAGCAGATACGCAGTATTTT
V: TRBV5-6
J: TRBJ2-3
D: NA
size: NA

CDR3: CASSLIDGEAQYF
DNA: TGTGCCAGCAGCTTAATCGACGGGGAGGCCCAGTACTTC
V: TRBV7-9
J: TRBJ2-5
D: NA
size: NA

CDR3: CASSLEEGSNYGYTF
DNA: TGTGCCAGCAGCTTAGAGGAGGGGAGTAACTATGGCTACACCTTC
V: TRBV7-6
J: TRBJ1-2
D: NA
size: NA

CDR3: CASRPTAYSGNTIYF
DNA: TGCGCCAGCAGGCCGACAGCCTACTCTGGAAACACCATATATTTT
V: TRBV5-1
J: TRBJ1-3
D: NA
size: NA